Listed below are T cell receptor beta chains from one sample, sequenced in a study of T cells in Graves' hyperthyroidism and ophthalmopathy. Using its own MiXCR run on the multiplex PCR reads, TCRdb lists one record per CDR3 protein. This sample has 750,000 to 950,000 distinct CDR3 sequences, with approximately 40% found just once. The specimen sequenced was blood. Receptors originate from a man aged 18 to 29 with Graves' hyperthyroidism. Each CDR3 is given with its conserved first and last residue. D genes are given only for firm matches. Only part of the rows carry a size: once, few, many, or a class if the clone is expanded.

abundance: many
v_gene: TRBV2
j_gene: TRBJ1-2
d_gene: NA
CDR3nt: TGTGCCAGCAGGGGCATGGAAGGCTACACCTTC
CDR3aa: CASRGMEGYTF

abundance: NA
v_gene: TRBV6-1
j_gene: TRBJ2-2
d_gene: NA
CDR3nt: TGTGCCAGCAGTGCCCAGATGGGCACCGGGGAGCTGTTTTTT
CDR3aa: CASSAQMGTGELFF

abundance: many
v_gene: TRBV7-9
j_gene: TRBJ2-7
d_gene: TRBD2
CDR3nt: TGCGCCAGCAGCTTGGAGGGAGGGTCCTACGAGCAGTACTTC
CDR3aa: CASSLEGGSYEQYF

abundance: many
v_gene: TRBV2
j_gene: TRBJ2-5
d_gene: TRBD2
CDR3nt: TGTGCCAGCAGGGCCTTTGGGATAGCGGGGAAAGAGACCCAGTACTTC
CDR3aa: CASRAFGIAGKETQYF

abundance: few
v_gene: TRBV7-3
j_gene: TRBJ2-7
d_gene: NA
CDR3nt: TGTGCCAGCAGCTTAACTCACATGAGAGAGCAGTACTTC
CDR3aa: CASSLTHMREQYF

abundance: many
v_gene: TRBV7-9
j_gene: TRBJ1-2
d_gene: NA
CDR3nt: TGTGCCAGCAGCTCAGGGTTTGGCTACACCTTC
CDR3aa: CASSSGFGYTF

abundance: few
v_gene: TRBV10-2
j_gene: TRBJ1-2
d_gene: NA
CDR3nt: TGCGCCAGCAGTGATCGGGGGGACACCTTC
CDR3aa: CASSDRGDTF

abundance: few
v_gene: TRBV7-8
j_gene: TRBJ1-3
d_gene: NA
CDR3nt: TGTGCCAGCAGCTCTCCATCCCCGGGGAACACCATATATTTT
CDR3aa: CASSSPSPGNTIYF

abundance: NA
v_gene: TRBV10-2
j_gene: TRBJ1-6
d_gene: TRBD1
CDR3nt: TGTGCCAGCACGAAGGGGGCGCCCTATAATTCACCCCTCCACTTT
CDR3aa: CASTKGAPYNSPLHF

abundance: NA
v_gene: TRBV20-1
j_gene: TRBJ1-5
d_gene: NA
CDR3nt: TGCAGTGCTCGGACAGATAATCAGCCCCAGCATTTT
CDR3aa: CSARTDNQPQHF

abundance: NA
v_gene: TRBV15
j_gene: TRBJ2-3
d_gene: TRBD1
CDR3nt: TGTGCCACCAGCCATCTCAGGGGGCAAGGCGCAGATACGCAGTATTTT
CDR3aa: CATSHLRGQGADTQYF

abundance: NA
v_gene: TRBV9
j_gene: TRBJ2-2
d_gene: NA
CDR3nt: TGTGCCAGCAGCCAAGGGGCAGATCGGGGCACCGGGGAGCTGTTTTTT
CDR3aa: CASSQGADRGTGELFF

abundance: NA
v_gene: TRBV20-1
j_gene: TRBJ2-2
d_gene: NA
CDR3nt: TGCAGTGCTAGAGATCTGGCCCGGGGATCGGACACCGGGGAGCTGTTTTTT
CDR3aa: CSARDLARGSDTGELFF

abundance: few
v_gene: TRBV12-3/TRBV12-4
j_gene: TRBJ1-1
d_gene: NA
CDR3nt: TGTGCCAACCAGATAGGAGGAGTGAACACTGAAGCTTTCTTT
CDR3aa: CANQIGGVNTEAFF

abundance: NA
v_gene: TRBV7-6
j_gene: TRBJ2-2
d_gene: TRBD2
CDR3nt: TGTGCCAGCAGTGAAGGACTAGGGGCCGGGGAGCTGTTTTTT
CDR3aa: CASSEGLGAGELFF

abundance: few
v_gene: TRBV7-2
j_gene: TRBJ1-3
d_gene: TRBD1
CDR3nt: TGTGCCAGCAGCCTGACAGGGGGCCTCTCTGGAAACACCATATATTTT
CDR3aa: CASSLTGGLSGNTIYF

abundance: NA
v_gene: TRBV7-9
j_gene: TRBJ1-1
d_gene: NA
CDR3nt: TGTGCCAGCATCCTTAGGGCGAACACTGAAGCTTTCTTT
CDR3aa: CASILRANTEAFF

abundance: NA
v_gene: TRBV15
j_gene: TRBJ2-1
d_gene: NA
CDR3nt: TGTGCCACCTCACCTCACACTACGACTAGTAATGAGCAGTTCTTC
CDR3aa: CATSPHTTTSNEQFF

abundance: few
v_gene: TRBV7-2
j_gene: TRBJ2-7
d_gene: NA
CDR3nt: TGTGCCAACAGCTGGGGGCTCGGGACCTACGAGCAGTACTTC
CDR3aa: CANSWGLGTYEQYF

abundance: NA
v_gene: TRBV29-1
j_gene: TRBJ1-2
d_gene: TRBD1
CDR3nt: TGCAGCAGCCAGGACAGGGAGGGCTACACCTTC
CDR3aa: CSSQDREGYTF

abundance: few
v_gene: TRBV11-2
j_gene: TRBJ2-7
d_gene: TRBD2
CDR3nt: TGTGCCAGCAGCTTAGAGATAGCGGGCCCTACCTACGAGCAGTACTTC
CDR3aa: CASSLEIAGPTYEQYF

abundance: few
v_gene: TRBV7-2
j_gene: TRBJ1-5
d_gene: TRBD1
CDR3nt: TGTGCCAGCAGCTCTCAGGGGGCGGGGGAGCCCCAGCATTTT
CDR3aa: CASSSQGAGEPQHF

abundance: few
v_gene: TRBV9
j_gene: TRBJ2-7
d_gene: NA
CDR3nt: TGTGCCAGCAGCAAGGACCGGGACACCTACGAGCAGTACTTC
CDR3aa: CASSKDRDTYEQYF

abundance: many
v_gene: TRBV29-1
j_gene: TRBJ1-4
d_gene: TRBD1
CDR3nt: TGCAGCGTTGAAGGCCAGACAGGGGAGGAAGAAAAACTGTTTTTT
CDR3aa: CSVEGQTGEEEKLFF